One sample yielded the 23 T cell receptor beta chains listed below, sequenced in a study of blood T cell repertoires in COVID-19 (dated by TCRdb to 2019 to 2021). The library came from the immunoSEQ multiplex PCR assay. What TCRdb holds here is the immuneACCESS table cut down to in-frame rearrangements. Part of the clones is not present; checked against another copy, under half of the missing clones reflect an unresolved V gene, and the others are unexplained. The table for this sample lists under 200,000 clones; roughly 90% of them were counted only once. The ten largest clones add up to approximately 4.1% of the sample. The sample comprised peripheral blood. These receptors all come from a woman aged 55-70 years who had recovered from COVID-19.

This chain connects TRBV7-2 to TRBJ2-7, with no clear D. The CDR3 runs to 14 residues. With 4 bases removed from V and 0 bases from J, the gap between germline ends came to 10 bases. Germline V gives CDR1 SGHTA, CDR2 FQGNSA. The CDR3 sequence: CASSSDWYSYEQYF. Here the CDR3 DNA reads TGTGCCAGCAGCTCCGACTGGTACTCCTACGAGCAGTACTTC.

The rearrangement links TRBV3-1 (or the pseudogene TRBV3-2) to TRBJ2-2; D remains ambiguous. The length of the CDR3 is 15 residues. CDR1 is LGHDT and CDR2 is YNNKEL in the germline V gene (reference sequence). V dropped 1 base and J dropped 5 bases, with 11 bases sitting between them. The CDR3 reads CASSQAMRITGELFF. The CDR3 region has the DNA TGTGCCAGCAGCCAAGCCATGCGGATTACCGGGGAGCTGTTTTTT.

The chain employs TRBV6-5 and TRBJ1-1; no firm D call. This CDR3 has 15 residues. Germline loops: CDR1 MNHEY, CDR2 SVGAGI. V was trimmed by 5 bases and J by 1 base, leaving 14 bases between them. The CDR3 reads CASSPPGRPNTEAFF. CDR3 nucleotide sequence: TGTGCCAGCAGTCCCCCCGGCAGGCCGAACACTGAAGCTTTCTTT.

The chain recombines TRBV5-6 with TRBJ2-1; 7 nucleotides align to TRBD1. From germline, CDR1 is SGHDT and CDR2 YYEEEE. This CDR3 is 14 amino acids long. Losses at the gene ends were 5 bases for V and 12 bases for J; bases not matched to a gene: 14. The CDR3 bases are TGTGCCAGCAGACGTAGGGACAGCCTCTGGGGGCAGTTCTTC. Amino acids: CASRRRDSLWGQFF.

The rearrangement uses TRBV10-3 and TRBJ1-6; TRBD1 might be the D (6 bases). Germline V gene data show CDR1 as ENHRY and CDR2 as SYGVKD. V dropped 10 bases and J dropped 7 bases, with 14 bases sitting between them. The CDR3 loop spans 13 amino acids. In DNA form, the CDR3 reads TGTGCCACCACACGGGACAAGAATTCACCCCTCCACTTT. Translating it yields CATTRDKNSPLHF.

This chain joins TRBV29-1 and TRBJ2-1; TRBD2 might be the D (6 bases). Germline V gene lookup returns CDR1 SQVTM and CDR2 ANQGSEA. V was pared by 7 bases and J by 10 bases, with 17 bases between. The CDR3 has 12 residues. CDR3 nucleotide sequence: TGCAGCGCCCCCTACGGGGACTGGGAGCAGTTCTTC. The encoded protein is CSAPYGDWEQFF.

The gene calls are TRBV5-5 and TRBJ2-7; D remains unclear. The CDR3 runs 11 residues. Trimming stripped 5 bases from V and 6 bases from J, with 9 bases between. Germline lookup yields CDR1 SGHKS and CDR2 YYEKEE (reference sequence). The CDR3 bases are TGTGCCAGCAGTTACTACGGCGAGCAGTACTTC. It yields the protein CASSYYGEQYF.

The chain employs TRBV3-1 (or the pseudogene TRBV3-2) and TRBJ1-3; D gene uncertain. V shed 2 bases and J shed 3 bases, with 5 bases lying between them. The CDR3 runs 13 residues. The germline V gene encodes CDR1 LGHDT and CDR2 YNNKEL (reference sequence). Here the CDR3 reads CASSQTRGNTIYF. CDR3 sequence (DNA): TGTGCCAGCAGCCAAACACGTGGAAACACCATATATTTT.

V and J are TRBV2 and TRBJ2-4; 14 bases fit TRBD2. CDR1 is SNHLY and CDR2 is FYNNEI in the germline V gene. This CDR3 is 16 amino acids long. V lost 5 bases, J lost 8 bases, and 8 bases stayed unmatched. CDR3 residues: CASSLALGLAGDIQYF. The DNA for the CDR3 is TGTGCCAGCAGTCTAGCCTTGGGACTAGCGGGGGACATTCAGTACTTC. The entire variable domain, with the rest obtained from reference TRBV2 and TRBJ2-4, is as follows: EPEVTQTPSHQVTQMGQEVILRCVPISNHLYFYWYRQILGQKVEFLVSFYNNEISEKSEIFDDQFSVERPDGSNFTLKIRSTKLEDSAMYFCASSLALGLAGDIQYFGAGTRLSVL.

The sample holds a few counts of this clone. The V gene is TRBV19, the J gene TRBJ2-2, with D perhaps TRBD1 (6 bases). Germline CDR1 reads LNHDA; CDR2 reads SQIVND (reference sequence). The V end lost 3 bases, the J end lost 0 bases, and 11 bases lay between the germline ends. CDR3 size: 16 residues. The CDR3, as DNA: TGTGCCAGTAGTATCAAACAGGGCTCGAACACCGGGGAGCTGTTTTTT. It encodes CASSIKQGSNTGELFF.

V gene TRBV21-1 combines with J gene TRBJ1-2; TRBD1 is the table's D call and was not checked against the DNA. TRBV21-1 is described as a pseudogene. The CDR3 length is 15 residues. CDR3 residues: CASSKPGGSNYGYTF. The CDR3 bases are TGTGCCAGCAGCAAACCAGGGGGCTCTAACTATGGCTACACCTTC.

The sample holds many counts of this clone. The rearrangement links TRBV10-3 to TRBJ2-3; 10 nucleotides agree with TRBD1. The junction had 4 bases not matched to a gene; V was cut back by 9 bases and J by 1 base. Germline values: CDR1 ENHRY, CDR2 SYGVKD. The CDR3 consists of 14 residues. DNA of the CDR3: TGTGCCATGACGACAGGGGGCGGCACAGATACGCAGTATTTT. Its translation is CAMTTGGGTDTQYF.

CDR3 DNA: TGCGCCAGCAGCTCCGTAGCGGTTCAAGAGACCCAGTACTTC. As protein: CASSSVAVQETQYF. The chain uses TRBV5-1 and TRBJ2-5; a weak D match, TRBD2 (6 bases). The CDR3 runs 14 residues. From germline, CDR1 is SGHRS and CDR2 YFSETQ. Trimming took off 3 bases at V and 2 bases at J, with 11 bases between the two ends.

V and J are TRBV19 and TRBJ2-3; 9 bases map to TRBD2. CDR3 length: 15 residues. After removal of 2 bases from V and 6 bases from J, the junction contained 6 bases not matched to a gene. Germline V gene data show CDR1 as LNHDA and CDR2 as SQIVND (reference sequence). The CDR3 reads CASSISAGGRDTQYF. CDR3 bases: TGTGCCAGTAGTATATCTGCGGGGGGGCGTGATACGCAGTATTTT.

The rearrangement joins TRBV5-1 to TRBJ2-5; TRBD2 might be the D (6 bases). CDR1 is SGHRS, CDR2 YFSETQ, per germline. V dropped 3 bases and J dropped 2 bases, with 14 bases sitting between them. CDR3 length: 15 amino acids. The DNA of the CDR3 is TGCGCCAGCAGCTCCCTTCAGCGGGCTCAAGAGACCCAGTACTTC. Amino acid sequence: CASSSLQRAQETQYF.

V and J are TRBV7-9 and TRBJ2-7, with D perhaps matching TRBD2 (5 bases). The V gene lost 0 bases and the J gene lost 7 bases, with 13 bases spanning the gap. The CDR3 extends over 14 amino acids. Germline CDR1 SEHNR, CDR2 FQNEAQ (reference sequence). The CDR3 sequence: CASSLAPRKREQYF. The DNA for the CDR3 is TGTGCCAGCAGCTTAGCTCCGCGAAAGCGGGAGCAGTACTTC.

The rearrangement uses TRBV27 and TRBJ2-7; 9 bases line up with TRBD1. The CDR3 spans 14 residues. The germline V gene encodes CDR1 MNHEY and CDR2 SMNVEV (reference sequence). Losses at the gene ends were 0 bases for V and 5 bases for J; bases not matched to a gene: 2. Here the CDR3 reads CASSLSNRGHEQYF. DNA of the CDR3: TGTGCCAGCAGTTTATCGAACAGGGGGCACGAGCAGTACTTC.

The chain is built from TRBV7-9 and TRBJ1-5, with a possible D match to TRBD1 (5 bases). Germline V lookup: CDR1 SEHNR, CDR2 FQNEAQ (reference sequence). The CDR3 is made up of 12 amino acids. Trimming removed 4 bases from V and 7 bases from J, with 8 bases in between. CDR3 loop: CASSSTGQPQHF. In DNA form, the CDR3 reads TGTGCCAGCAGCTCAACAGGCCAGCCCCAGCATTTT.

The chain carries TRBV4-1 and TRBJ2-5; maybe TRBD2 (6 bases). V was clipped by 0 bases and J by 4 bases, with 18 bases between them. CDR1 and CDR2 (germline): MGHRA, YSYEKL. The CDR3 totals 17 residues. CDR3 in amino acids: CASSQDLRGGGVETQYF. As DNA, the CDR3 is TGCGCCAGCAGCCAAGATCTGAGGGGAGGCGGCGTAGAGACCCAGTACTTC.

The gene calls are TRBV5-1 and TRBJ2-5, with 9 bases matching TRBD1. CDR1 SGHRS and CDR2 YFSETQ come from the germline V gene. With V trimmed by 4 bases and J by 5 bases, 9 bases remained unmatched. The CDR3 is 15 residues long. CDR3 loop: CASSVTGDRAETQYF. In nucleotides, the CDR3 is TGCGCCAGCAGCGTGACAGGGGACAGGGCTGAGACCCAGTACTTC. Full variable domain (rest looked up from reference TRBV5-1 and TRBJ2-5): KAGVTQTPRYLIKTRGQQVTLSCSPISGHRSVSWYQQTPGQGLQFLFEYFSETQRNKGNFPGRFSGRQFSNSRSEMNVSTLELGDSALYLCASSVTGDRAETQYFGPGTRLLVL.

The CDR3 protein is CASSLGGVPTLYEQYF. The CDR3 DNA is TGTGCCAGTAGCCTTGGAGGGGTCCCGACACTCTACGAGCAGTACTTC. The V and J genes are TRBV19 and TRBJ2-7; weak D call: TRBD2 (6 bases). CDR1 and CDR2 (germline): LNHDA, SQIVND (reference sequence). V was pared by 6 bases and J by 3 bases, with 21 bases between. This CDR3 contains 16 residues.

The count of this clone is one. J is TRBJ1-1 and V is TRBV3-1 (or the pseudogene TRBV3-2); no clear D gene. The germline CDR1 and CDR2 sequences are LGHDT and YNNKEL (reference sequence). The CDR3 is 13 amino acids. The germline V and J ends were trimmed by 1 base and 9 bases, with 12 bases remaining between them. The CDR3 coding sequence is TGTGCCAGCAGCCAAGGGGCAGCATCCCAAGCTTTCTTT. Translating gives CASSQGAASQAFF.

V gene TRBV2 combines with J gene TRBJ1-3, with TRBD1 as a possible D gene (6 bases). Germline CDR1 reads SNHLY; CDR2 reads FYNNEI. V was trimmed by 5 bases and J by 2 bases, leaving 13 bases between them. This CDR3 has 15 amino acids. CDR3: CASSPRDNPGNTIYF. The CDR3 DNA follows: TGTGCCAGCAGTCCCAGGGACAACCCTGGAAACACCATATATTTT.